This T cell receptor (beta chain) was found in a study of human CD8 memory T cell subsets. Broader study findings: Among T cells, stem-like memory and precursor exhausted subsets showed similarly high diversity, unlike effector memory cells.

For this clonotype: As yet, its antigen is unknown.

Stem-like memory CD8+ T cell (TSTEM) populations were CCR7+ PD-1- TIGIT-. The PBMC originated from buffy coats obtained from healthy donors. The authors enriched total CD8+ T cells by negative magnetic separation. The CDR3 is 15 amino acids. Germline lookup yields CDR1 SGHTA and CDR2 FQGTGA. Libraries targeted TCR beta using 5' RACE with UMIs. TCRdb reprocessed the 5' RACE reads and reports one entry per CDR3 protein, with no DNA. The specimen's table records about 9,200 distinct CDR3 sequences. The rearrangement joins TRBV7-3 to TRBJ2-3; TCRdb lists TRBD2, though no DNA is available to test this call. The clonotype was recovered from a human donor in good health. Sequencing input: CD8+ stem-like memory T cells (TSCM and TCM) sorted from PBMCs. Subset noted: stem-like memory CD8 T cells (TSTEM), CCR7+ PD-1- TIGIT-. The CDR3 protein is CASSHLAEPTDTQYF.